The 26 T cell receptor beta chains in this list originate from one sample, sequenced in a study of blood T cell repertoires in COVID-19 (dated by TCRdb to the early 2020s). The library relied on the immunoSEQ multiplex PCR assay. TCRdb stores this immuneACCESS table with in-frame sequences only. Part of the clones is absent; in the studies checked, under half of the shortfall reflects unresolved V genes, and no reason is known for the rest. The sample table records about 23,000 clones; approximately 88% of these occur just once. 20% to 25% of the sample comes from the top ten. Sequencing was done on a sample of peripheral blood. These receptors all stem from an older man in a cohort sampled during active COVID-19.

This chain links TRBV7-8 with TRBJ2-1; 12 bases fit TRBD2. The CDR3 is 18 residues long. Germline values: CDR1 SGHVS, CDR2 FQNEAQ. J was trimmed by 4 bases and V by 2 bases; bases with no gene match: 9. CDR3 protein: CASSLRASGRATYNEQFF. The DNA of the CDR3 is TGTGCCAGCAGCTTAAGAGCTAGCGGGAGGGCCACGTACAATGAGCAGTTCTTC.

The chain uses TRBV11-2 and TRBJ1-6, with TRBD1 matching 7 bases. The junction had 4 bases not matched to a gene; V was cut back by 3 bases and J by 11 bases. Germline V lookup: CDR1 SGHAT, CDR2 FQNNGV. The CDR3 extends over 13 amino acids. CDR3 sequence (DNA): TGTGCCAGCAGCTTGACCGACAGGGCACCCCTCCACTTT. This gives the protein CASSLTDRAPLHF.

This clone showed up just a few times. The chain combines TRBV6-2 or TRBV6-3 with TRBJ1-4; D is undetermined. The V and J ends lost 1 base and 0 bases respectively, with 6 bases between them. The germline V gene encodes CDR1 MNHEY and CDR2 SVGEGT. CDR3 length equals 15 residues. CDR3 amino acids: CASSYYGATNEKLFF. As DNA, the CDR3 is TGTGCCAGCAGTTACTACGGGGCAACTAATGAAAAACTGTTTTTT.

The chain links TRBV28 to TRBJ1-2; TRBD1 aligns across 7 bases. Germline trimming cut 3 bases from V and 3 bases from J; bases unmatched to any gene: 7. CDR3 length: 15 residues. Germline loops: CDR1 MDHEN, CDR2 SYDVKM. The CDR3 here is CASSFASGGDYGYTF. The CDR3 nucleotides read TGTGCCAGCAGTTTCGCTTCAGGGGGTGACTATGGCTACACCTTC.

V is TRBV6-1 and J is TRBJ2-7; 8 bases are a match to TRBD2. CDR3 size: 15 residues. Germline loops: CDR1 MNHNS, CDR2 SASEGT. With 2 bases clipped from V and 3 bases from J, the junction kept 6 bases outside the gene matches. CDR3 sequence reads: CASSESGLAGYEQYF. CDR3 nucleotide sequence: TGTGCCAGCAGTGAATCGGGTCTAGCGGGCTACGAGCAGTACTTC.

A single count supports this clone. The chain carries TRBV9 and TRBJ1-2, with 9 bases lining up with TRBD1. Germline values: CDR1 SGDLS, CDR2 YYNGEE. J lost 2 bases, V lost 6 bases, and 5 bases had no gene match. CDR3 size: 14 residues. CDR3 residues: CASNPGQGNYGYTF. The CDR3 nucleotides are TGTGCCAGCAACCCGGGACAGGGAAACTATGGCTACACCTTC.

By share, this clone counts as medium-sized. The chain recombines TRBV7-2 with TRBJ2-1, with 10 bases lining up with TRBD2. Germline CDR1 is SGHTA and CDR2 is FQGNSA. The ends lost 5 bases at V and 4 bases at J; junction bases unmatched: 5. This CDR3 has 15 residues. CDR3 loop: CASSSTSGIYNEQFF. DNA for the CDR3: TGTGCCAGCAGCAGTACTAGCGGGATATACAATGAGCAGTTCTTC.

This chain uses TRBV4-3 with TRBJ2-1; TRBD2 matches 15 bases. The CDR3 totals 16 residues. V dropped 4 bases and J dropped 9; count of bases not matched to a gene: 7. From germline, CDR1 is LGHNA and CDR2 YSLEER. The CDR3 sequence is CASSRGTSGRKVEQFF. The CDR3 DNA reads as TGCGCCAGCAGCCGCGGGACTAGCGGGAGGAAAGTTGAGCAGTTCTTC.

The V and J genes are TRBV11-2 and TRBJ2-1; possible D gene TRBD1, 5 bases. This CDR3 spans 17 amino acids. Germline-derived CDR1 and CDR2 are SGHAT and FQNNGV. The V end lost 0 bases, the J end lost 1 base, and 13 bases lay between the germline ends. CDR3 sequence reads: CASSLDHRPPSYNEQFF. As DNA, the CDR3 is TGTGCCAGCAGCTTAGATCACAGGCCCCCATCCTACAATGAGCAGTTCTTC.

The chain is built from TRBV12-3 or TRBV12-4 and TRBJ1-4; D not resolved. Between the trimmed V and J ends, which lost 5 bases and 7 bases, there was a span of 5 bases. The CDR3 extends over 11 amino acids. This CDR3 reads CASSPREKLFF. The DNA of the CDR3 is TGTGCCAGCAGTCCGCGTGAAAAACTGTTTTTT.

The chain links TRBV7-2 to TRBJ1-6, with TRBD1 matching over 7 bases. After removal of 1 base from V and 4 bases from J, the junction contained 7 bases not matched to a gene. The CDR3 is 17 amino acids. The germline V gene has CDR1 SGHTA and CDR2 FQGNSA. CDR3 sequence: CASSLGAETGYNSPLHF. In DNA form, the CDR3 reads TGTGCCAGCAGCTTAGGTGCCGAGACAGGGTATAATTCACCCCTCCACTTT.

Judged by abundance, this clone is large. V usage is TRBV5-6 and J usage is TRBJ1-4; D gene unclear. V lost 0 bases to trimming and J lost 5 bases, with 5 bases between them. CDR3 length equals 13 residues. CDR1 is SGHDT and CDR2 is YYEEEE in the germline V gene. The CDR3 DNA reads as TGTGCCAGCAGCTTGGTTCTAAATGAAAAACTGTTTTTT. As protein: CASSLVLNEKLFF.

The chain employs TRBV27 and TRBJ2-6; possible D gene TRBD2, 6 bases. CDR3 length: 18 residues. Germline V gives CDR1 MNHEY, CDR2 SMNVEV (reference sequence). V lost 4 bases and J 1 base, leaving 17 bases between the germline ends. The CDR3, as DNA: TGTGCCAGCAGTTCCGGACTATGGAGCGGTTCTGGGGCCAACGTCCTGACTTTC. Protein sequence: CASSSGLWSGSGANVLTF.

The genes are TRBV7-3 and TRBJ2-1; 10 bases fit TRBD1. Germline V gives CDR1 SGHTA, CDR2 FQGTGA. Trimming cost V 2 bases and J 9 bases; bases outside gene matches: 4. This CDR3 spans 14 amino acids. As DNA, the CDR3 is TGTGCCAGCAGCTTAGGGACAGGGGAGATTGAGCAGTTCTTC. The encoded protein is CASSLGTGEIEQFF.

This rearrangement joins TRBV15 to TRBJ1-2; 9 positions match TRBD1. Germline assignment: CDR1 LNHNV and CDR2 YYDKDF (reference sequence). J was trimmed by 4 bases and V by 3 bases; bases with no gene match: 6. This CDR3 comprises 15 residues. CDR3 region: CATSSGRQGVYGYTF. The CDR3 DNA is TGTGCCACCAGCAGCGGGAGACAGGGGGTCTATGGCTACACCTTC.

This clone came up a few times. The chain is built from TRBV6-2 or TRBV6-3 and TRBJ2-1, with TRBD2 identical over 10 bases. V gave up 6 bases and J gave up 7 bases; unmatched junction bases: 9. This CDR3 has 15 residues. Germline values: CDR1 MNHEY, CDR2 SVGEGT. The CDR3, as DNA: TGTGCCAGCAGCTCCCCTAGCGGGAGAGGGAATGAGCAGTTCTTC. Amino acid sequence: CASSSPSGRGNEQFF.

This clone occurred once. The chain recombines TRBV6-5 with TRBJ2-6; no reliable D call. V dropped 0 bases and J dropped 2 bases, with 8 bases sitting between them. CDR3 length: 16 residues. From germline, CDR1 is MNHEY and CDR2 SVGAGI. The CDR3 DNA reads TGTGCCAGCAGTTACTCGCAGGCGACTGGGGCCAACGTCCTGACTTTC. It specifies CASSYSQATGANVLTF.

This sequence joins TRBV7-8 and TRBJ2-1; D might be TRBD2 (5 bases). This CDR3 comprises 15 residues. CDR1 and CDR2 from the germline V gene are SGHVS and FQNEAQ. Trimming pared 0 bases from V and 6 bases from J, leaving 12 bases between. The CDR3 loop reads CASSLAGVYSNEQFF. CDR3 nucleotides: TGTGCCAGCAGCTTAGCCGGGGTGTATAGCAATGAGCAGTTCTTC.

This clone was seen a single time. In DNA, the CDR3 is TGTGCCAGCTCAGTAAGCGGGAGAATCCACGAGCAGTACTTC. This sequence encodes CASSVSGRIHEQYF. V is TRBV18 and J is TRBJ2-7; 8 nucleotides agree with TRBD2. The germline V gene encodes CDR1 KGHSH and CDR2 LQKENI. The V and J ends lost 5 bases and 5 bases, in that order; junction bases with no gene match: 8. This CDR3 has 14 residues.

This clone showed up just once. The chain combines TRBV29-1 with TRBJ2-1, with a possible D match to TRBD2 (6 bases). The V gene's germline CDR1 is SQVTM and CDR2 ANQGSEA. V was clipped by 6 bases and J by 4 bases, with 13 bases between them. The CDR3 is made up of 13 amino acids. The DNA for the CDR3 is TGCAGCGTGAGACAGACTAGTTACAATGAGCAGTTCTTC. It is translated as CSVRQTSYNEQFF.

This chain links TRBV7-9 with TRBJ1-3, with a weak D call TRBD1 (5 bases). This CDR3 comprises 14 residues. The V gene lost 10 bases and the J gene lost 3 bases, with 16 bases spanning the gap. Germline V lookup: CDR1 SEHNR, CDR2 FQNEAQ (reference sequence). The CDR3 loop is CATRDRSGGNTIYF. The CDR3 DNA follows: TGTGCCACCAGGGACCGCAGCGGTGGAAACACCATATATTTT. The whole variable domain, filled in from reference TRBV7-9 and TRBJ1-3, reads DTGVSQNPRHKITKRGQNVTFRCDPISEHNRLYWYRQTLGQGPEFLTYFQNEAQLEKSRLLSDRFSAERPKGSFSTLEIQRTEQGDSAMYLCATRDRSGGNTIYFGEGSWLTVV.

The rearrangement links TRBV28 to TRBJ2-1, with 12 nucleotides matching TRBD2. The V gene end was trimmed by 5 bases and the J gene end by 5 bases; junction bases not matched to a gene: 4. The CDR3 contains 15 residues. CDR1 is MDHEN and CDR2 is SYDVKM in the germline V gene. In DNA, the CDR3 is TGTGCCAGCAGTCTAACTAGCGGGAGGAACAATGAGCAGTTCTTC. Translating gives CASSLTSGRNNEQFF. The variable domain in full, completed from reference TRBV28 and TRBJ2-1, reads DVKVTQSSRYLVKRTGEKVFLECVQDMDHENMFWYRQDPGLGLRLIYFSYDVKMKEKGDIPEGYSVSREKKERFSLILESASTNQTSMYLCASSLTSGRNNEQFFGPGTRLTVL.

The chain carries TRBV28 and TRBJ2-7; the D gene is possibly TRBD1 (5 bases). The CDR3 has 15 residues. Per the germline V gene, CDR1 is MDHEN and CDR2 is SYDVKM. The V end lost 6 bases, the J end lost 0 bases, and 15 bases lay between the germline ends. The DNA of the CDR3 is TGTGCCAGCAGACGACAGACCTCGAGCTCCTACGAGCAGTACTTC. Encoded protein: CASRRQTSSSYEQYF.

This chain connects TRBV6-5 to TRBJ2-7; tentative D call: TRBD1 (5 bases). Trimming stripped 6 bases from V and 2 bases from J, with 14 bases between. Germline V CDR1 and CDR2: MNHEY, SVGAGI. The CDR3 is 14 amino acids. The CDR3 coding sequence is TGTGCCAGCAGCCCGGAACAGGCGCCCTACGAGCAGTACTTC. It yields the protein CASSPEQAPYEQYF.

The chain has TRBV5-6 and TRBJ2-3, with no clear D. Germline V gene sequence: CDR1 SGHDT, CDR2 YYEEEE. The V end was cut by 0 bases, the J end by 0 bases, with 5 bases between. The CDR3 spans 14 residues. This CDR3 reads CASSLGASTDTQYF. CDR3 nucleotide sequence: TGTGCCAGCAGCTTGGGAGCGAGCACAGATACGCAGTATTTT.

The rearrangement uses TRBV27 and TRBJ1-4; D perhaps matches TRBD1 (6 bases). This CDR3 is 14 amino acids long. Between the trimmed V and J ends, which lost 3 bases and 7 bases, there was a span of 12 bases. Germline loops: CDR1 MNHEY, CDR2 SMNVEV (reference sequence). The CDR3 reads CASSLDSGGEKLFF. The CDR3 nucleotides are TGTGCCAGCAGTTTGGACAGTGGGGGTGAAAAACTGTTTTTT.